One and the same sample provided the 29 T cell receptor beta chains below, sequenced in a study of beta chain features in type 1 diabetes. The study, taken as a whole, reports: In every one of the four CD4+ subsets, TCRB CDR3s were moderately but significantly shorter in Type 1 diabetes patients.

These receptors' targets are unknown. Expressed TCRB transcripts got sequenced, as all isolated RNA was reverse transcribed. Here immunoSEQ multiplex PCR was the method, and the copy in TCRdb shows in-frame clones only, minus some. The sample shows approximately 170,000 clones, roughly 65% of them seen only once. The sample comprised naive CD4+ T cells from blood. Receptor source: a man aged 25 to 45 with type 1 diabetes.

The rearrangement links TRBV25-1 to TRBJ1-2; the D is unclear. This CDR3 spans 14 amino acids. V was trimmed by 5 bases and J by 4 bases, leaving 14 bases between them. The germline V gene has CDR1 MGHDK and CDR2 SYGVNS. The CDR3 spells CASSLNVFVYGYTF. For the CDR3, the DNA is TGTGCCAGCAGTCTTAATGTTTTTGTCTATGGCTACACCTTC.

This clone was recorded only once. The chain is built from TRBV29-1 and TRBJ1-1, with 8 bases matching TRBD1. Trimming removed 6 bases from V and 3 bases from J; junction bases left unmatched: 9. Germline CDR1 and CDR2: SQVTM and ANQGSEA. There are 14 residues in the CDR3. CDR3 in amino acids: CSVNRGEADTEAFF. The CDR3 DNA sequence: TGCAGCGTGAACAGGGGGGAAGCGGACACTGAAGCTTTCTTT.

Notes on this clone: This CDR3 is also generated by other DNA sequences in the sample. The CDR3 loop is CSVAGYNEQFF. DNA for the CDR3: TGCAGCGTTGCAGGGTACAATGAGCAGTTCTTC. This chain links TRBV29-1 with TRBJ2-1; a possible D gene is TRBD1 (5 bases). The germline CDR1 and CDR2 sequences are SQVTM and ANQGSEA. The CDR3 sequence is 11 residues long. V lost 4 bases, J lost 4 bases, and 5 bases lay in between.

The sample holds a few counts of this clone. The chain combines TRBV29-1 with TRBJ2-5; D tentatively reads TRBD1 or TRBD2 (6 bases each). The ends were cut back, 4 bases at V and 4 bases at J, with 13 bases in the middle. The germline gives CDR1 SQVTM, CDR2 ANQGSEA. The CDR3 length is 13 residues. CDR3 region: CSVAPGGRETQYF. The CDR3 bases are TGCAGCGTTGCACCCGGGGGCCGAGAGACCCAGTACTTC.

The chain is built from TRBV27 and TRBJ2-1; D gene uncertain. The CDR3 length is 16 residues. The V end was cut by 6 bases, the J end by 2 bases, with 17 bases between. Germline CDR1 and CDR2: MNHEY and SMNVEV (reference sequence). The CDR3 loop is CASSQTDAQAYNEQFF. In DNA, the CDR3 is TGTGCCAGCAGCCAAACCGACGCCCAAGCCTACAATGAGCAGTTCTTC.

The genes are TRBV14 and TRBJ2-6; D is unresolved. The CDR3 has 17 residues. V dropped 1 base and J dropped 2 bases, with 12 bases sitting between them. CDR1 and CDR2 (germline): SGHDN, FVKESK. The CDR3: CASSQGRRITGANVLTF. In DNA, the CDR3 is TGTGCCAGCAGCCAAGGACGGCGGATTACTGGGGCCAACGTCCTGACTTTC.

The chain has TRBV7-9 and TRBJ2-2, with D uncertain. V shed 2 bases and J shed 5 bases, with 9 bases lying between them. Germline V gene sequence: CDR1 SEHNR, CDR2 FQNEAQ (reference sequence). This CDR3 has 14 residues. CDR3 sequence reads: CASSLNQFTGELFF. CDR3 nucleotides: TGTGCCAGCAGCTTAAACCAGTTTACCGGGGAGCTGTTTTTT.

This chain uses TRBV13 with TRBJ2-1; D ambiguous. The CDR3 extends over 18 amino acids. CDR1 is PRHDT, CDR2 FYEKMQ, per germline (reference sequence). Trimming left V 3 bases short and J 3 bases short, with 21 bases between. The CDR3 is CASSFLGERGVVYNEQFF. CDR3 sequence (DNA): TGTGCCAGCAGCTTTCTAGGAGAACGTGGGGTAGTCTACAATGAGCAGTTCTTC. The complete variable domain, with remaining parts taken from reference TRBV13 and TRBJ2-1, reads AAGVIQSPRHLIKEKRETATLKCYPIPRHDTVYWYQQGPGQDPQFLISFYEKMQSDKGSIPDRFSAQQFSDYHSELNMSSLELGDSALYFCASSFLGERGVVYNEQFFGPGTRLTVL.

This clone was found a few times. The rearrangement links TRBV29-1 to TRBJ2-2; D possibly corresponds to TRBD1 (6 bases). V lost 4 bases and J lost 4, with 13 bases in between. The CDR3 contains 14 residues. In germline, CDR1 is SQVTM, CDR2 ANQGSEA. This CDR3 is CSVAGAATTGELFF. The DNA of the CDR3 is TGCAGCGTTGCAGGGGCCGCGACCACCGGGGAGCTGTTTTTT.

This clone was observed a handful of times. V gene TRBV27 combines with J gene TRBJ2-4; no clear D gene. Trimming took off 3 bases at V and 9 bases at J, with 9 bases between the two ends. The CDR3 is 12 amino acids. Looked up from germline, CDR1 is MNHEY and CDR2 is SMNVEV (reference sequence). DNA of the CDR3: TGTGCCAGCAGTTTGGAAGGTGGCATTCAGTACTTC. Residues: CASSLEGGIQYF.

The chain links TRBV29-1 to TRBJ2-5; no firm D call. Per germline, CDR1 SQVTM and CDR2 ANQGSEA. The CDR3 spans 10 residues. V dropped 2 bases and J dropped 4 bases, with 2 bases sitting between them. The CDR3 sequence: CSVERETQYF. The CDR3 nucleotides read TGCAGCGTTGAAAGAGAGACCCAGTACTTC.

CDR3 residues: CACRAPGTDTQYF. For the CDR3, the DNA is TGTGCCTGCAGGGCCCCAGGCACAGATACGCAGTATTTT. The rearrangement links TRBV30 to TRBJ2-3; D perhaps matches TRBD1 (5 bases). The CDR3 has 13 amino acids. Germline CDR1 and CDR2: GTSNPN and SVGIG (reference sequence). V gave up 6 bases and J gave up 1 base, with 11 bases separating them.

CDR3 protein: CASSLPGTYNEQFF. The CDR3, as DNA: TGCGCCAGCAGCTTGCCGGGGACCTACAATGAGCAGTTCTTC. The chain recombines TRBV5-1 with TRBJ2-1, with a tentative D call TRBD2 (5 bases). Trimming removed 1 base at V and 2 bases at J, with 7 bases between. The V gene's germline CDR1 is SGHRS and CDR2 YFSETQ. The CDR3 is 14 residues long.

There are a few counts of this clone. The chain is built from TRBV27 and TRBJ1-6, with 7 bases lining up with TRBD1. Unmatched junction bases numbered 14, after V lost 5 bases and J lost 7 bases. CDR3 length: 17 amino acids. CDR1 MNHEY and CDR2 SMNVEV come from the germline V gene (reference sequence). CDR3 residues: CASSPHPGGVTNSPLHF. CDR3 nucleotide sequence: TGTGCCAGCAGTCCCCACCCAGGGGGAGTTACCAATTCACCCCTCCACTTT.

The chain joins TRBV5-1 to TRBJ2-3; TRBD2 might be the D (6 bases). V was clipped by 5 bases and J by 0 bases, with 16 bases between them. This CDR3 has 16 residues. Per germline, CDR1 SGHRS and CDR2 YFSETQ. CDR3 amino acids: CASSWGRDFSTDTQYF. The CDR3 DNA is TGCGCCAGCAGTTGGGGCCGGGACTTTAGCACAGATACGCAGTATTTT.

In DNA form, the CDR3 reads TGTGCCAGCAGCGTATCAGGGTACACTCTCTCTGGGGCCAACGTCCTGACTTTC. As protein: CASSVSGYTLSGANVLTF. The V and J genes are TRBV9 and TRBJ2-6; weak D call: TRBD1 (5 bases). The CDR3 is 18 residues long. The V gene lost 1 base and the J gene lost 0 bases, with 14 bases spanning the gap. Germline V gene sequence: CDR1 SGDLS, CDR2 YYNGEE.

The chain employs TRBV29-1 and TRBJ1-2, with 7 bases matching TRBD1. J was trimmed by 6 bases and V by 1 base; bases with no gene match: 2. In germline, CDR1 is SQVTM, CDR2 ANQGSEA. CDR3 length: 12 amino acids. The CDR3 DNA follows: TGCAGCGTTGAAGGACAGGGAGATGGCTACACCTTC. It is translated as CSVEGQGDGYTF. Combining the CDR3 with reference TRBV29-1 and TRBJ1-2 gives the whole variable domain SAVISQKPSRDICQRGTSLTIQCQVDSQVTMMFWYRQQPGQSLTLIATANQGSEATYESGFVIDKFPISRPNLTFSTLTVSNMSPEDSSIYLCSVEGQGDGYTFGSGTRLTVV.

This clone was recorded only once. The chain employs TRBV4-3 and TRBJ1-2; D is unclear. CDR1 and CDR2 from the germline V gene are LGHNA and YSLEER. The ends were cut back, 0 bases at V and 0 bases at J, with 11 bases in the middle. CDR3 length equals 16 residues. The CDR3 spells CASSQDVGSSNYGYTF. The CDR3 DNA reads TGCGCCAGCAGCCAAGACGTGGGCAGCTCTAACTATGGCTACACCTTC.

This clone was found a few times. This chain joins TRBV30 and TRBJ2-3; no firm D call. V was clipped by 5 bases and J by 4 bases, with 10 bases between them. The CDR3 runs to 12 residues. Germline CDR1 reads GTSNPN; CDR2 reads SVGIG (reference sequence). The CDR3 sequence is CAWEVGSDTQYF. The CDR3 DNA reads as TGTGCCTGGGAGGTGGGGTCAGATACGCAGTATTTT.

The chain has TRBV7-9 and TRBJ2-5; D might be TRBD1 (6 bases). The germline V and J ends were trimmed by 1 base and 4 bases, with 10 bases remaining between them. Per the germline V gene, CDR1 is SEHNR and CDR2 is FQNEAQ (reference sequence). The CDR3 has 14 amino acids. The CDR3 loop reads CASSLDRAGETQYF. For the CDR3, the DNA is TGTGCCAGCAGCTTAGACAGGGCTGGAGAGACCCAGTACTTC.

This chain's CDR3 is CASTSGYEQYF. The CDR3, as DNA: TGTGCCAGTACCTCAGGGTACGAGCAGTACTTC. This chain uses TRBV19 with TRBJ2-7; tentatively, D is TRBD1 (5 bases). Germline CDR1 and CDR2: LNHDA and SQIVND (reference sequence). This CDR3 has 11 amino acids. The germline V and J ends were trimmed by 7 bases and 4 bases, with 8 bases remaining between them.

This clone turned up a few times. This chain connects TRBV6-6 to TRBJ2-4; 8 bases align to TRBD2. The germline CDR1 and CDR2 sequences are MNHNY and SVGAGI (reference sequence). J lost 5 bases, V lost 5 bases, and 11 bases had no gene match. The CDR3 loop spans 16 amino acids. The CDR3 sequence: CASSPTLLAGQNIQYF. The CDR3, as DNA: TGTGCCAGCAGTCCGACCCTCTTAGCGGGGCAAAACATTCAGTACTTC.

The rearrangement uses TRBV27 and TRBJ1-6, with 7 bases aligning to TRBD1. The germline gives CDR1 MNHEY, CDR2 SMNVEV (reference sequence). This CDR3 region has 15 residues. Germline trimming cut 3 bases from V and 11 bases from J; bases unmatched to any gene: 10. The CDR3 region has the DNA TGTGCCAGCAGTTTTAGGACAGGTGGTTTGACACCCCTCCACTTT. It specifies CASSFRTGGLTPLHF.

This clone was seen only a few times. The V call is TRBV14, the J call TRBJ2-3; D is unclear. The CDR3 sequence is 14 residues long. V gave up 3 bases and J gave up 4 bases, with 11 bases separating them. Germline values: CDR1 SGHDN, CDR2 FVKESK. The CDR3 nucleotides are TGTGCCAGCAGCCACCGCCCAGGACCAGATACGCAGTATTTT. Translation: CASSHRPGPDTQYF.

This chain's CDR3 is CASSLGTGEYEQYF. CDR3 in DNA: TGTGCCAGCAGCCTCGGGACAGGGGAGTACGAGCAGTACTTC. V usage is TRBV7-8 and J usage is TRBJ2-7; 10 nucleotides agree with TRBD1. J lost 4 bases, V lost 5 bases, and 5 bases had no gene match. The CDR3 extends over 14 amino acids. Germline CDR1 and CDR2: SGHVS and FQNEAQ.

The genes are TRBV30 and TRBJ2-5; 7 bases map to TRBD1. The germline V gene has CDR1 GTSNPN and CDR2 SVGIG (reference sequence). This CDR3 has 14 residues. Trimming at V came to 3 bases and at J to 4 bases, leaving 8 bases not matched to a gene. Here the CDR3 reads CAWSGDRRRETQYF. The CDR3, as DNA: TGTGCCTGGAGCGGGGACAGACGGAGAGAGACCCAGTACTTC. Combining the CDR3 with reference TRBV30 and TRBJ2-5 gives the whole variable domain SQTIHQWPATLVQPVGSPLSLECTVEGTSNPNLYWYRQAAGRGLQLLFYSVGIGQISSEVPQNLSASRPQDRQFILSSKKLLLSDSGFYLCAWSGDRRRETQYFGPGTRLLVL.

The V and J genes are TRBV30 and TRBJ2-3; D gene unclear. CDR3 length: 15 amino acids. Trimming removed 4 bases at V and 6 bases at J, with 20 bases between. From germline, CDR1 is GTSNPN and CDR2 SVGIG (reference sequence). The CDR3 sequence: CAWTPHPRPTDTQYF. In DNA form, the CDR3 reads TGTGCCTGGACGCCCCATCCCCGGCCTACGGATACGCAGTATTTT.

The V and J genes are TRBV20-1 and TRBJ2-1; unclear D gene. Germline values: CDR1 DFQATT, CDR2 SNEGSKA (reference sequence). This CDR3 is 11 amino acids long. Trimming stripped 6 bases from V and 8 bases from J, with 11 bases between. CDR3 sequence: CSAQKYHEQFF. The CDR3 region has the DNA TGCAGTGCCCAGAAGTACCATGAGCAGTTCTTC.

CDR3 region: CASSSTDTQYF. The DNA for the CDR3 is TGTGCCAGCAGCTCCACAGATACGCAGTATTTT. V is TRBV11-2 and J is TRBJ2-3, with D unresolved. This CDR3 region has 11 residues. Trimming took off 4 bases at V and 2 bases at J, with 1 base between the two ends. Germline V gene lookup returns CDR1 SGHAT and CDR2 FQNNGV.